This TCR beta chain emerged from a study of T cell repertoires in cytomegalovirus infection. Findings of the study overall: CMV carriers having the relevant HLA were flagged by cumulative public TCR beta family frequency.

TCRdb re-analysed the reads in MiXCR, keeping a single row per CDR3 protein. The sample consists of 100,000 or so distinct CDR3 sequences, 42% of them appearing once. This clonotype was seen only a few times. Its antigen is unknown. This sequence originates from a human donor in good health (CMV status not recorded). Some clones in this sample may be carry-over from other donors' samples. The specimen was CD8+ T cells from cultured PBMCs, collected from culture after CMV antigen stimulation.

The CDR3 DNA follows: TGTGCCAGCAGCCCCTCCTTTGTTGGGTTGATCAATGAGCAGTTCTTC. Its protein product is CASSPSFVGLINEQFF. The genes are TRBV13 and TRBJ2-1, with unresolved D. The CDR3 has 16 residues. V lost 5 bases to trimming and J lost 6 bases, with 20 bases between them. Germline V gene sequence: CDR1 PRHDT, CDR2 FYEKMQ (reference sequence).